One sample yielded the 6 T cell receptor beta chains listed below, sequenced in a study of blood T cell repertoires in COVID-19. The method was immunoSEQ multiplex PCR; TCRdb's version includes in-frame clones alone and lacks a portion of them. This table holds more than 100,000 clones, around 82% found once. The specimen was peripheral blood. The receptors derive from a woman aged 30 to 39 who had recovered from COVID-19.

CDR3: CSARTQATQYF. CDR3 DNA sequence: TGCAGTGCTAGAACCCAAGCTACGCAGTATTTT. V and J are TRBV20-1 and TRBJ2-3; D gene unclear. V lost 2 bases to trimming and J lost 8 bases, with 8 bases between them. The CDR3 has 11 residues. CDR1 is DFQATT and CDR2 is SNEGSKA in the germline V gene (reference sequence).

The rearrangement uses TRBV25-1 and TRBJ2-1, with D possibly TRBD1 on 6 matching bases. The V gene's germline CDR1 is MGHDK and CDR2 SYGVNS. V was trimmed by 2 bases and J by 2 bases, leaving 13 bases between them. The CDR3 sequence is 16 residues long. The CDR3 bases are TGTGCCAGCAGTGAACCGCTGGACAGTACCTACAATGAGCAGTTCTTC. Protein product: CASSEPLDSTYNEQFF.

The CDR3, as DNA: TGTGCCAGCAGTTTGGGACTAGCGGGGGTGAGCACAGATACGCAGTATTTT. This sequence encodes CASSLGLAGVSTDTQYF. The chain combines TRBV28 with TRBJ2-3, with 14 bases lining up with TRBD2. CDR1 is MDHEN and CDR2 is SYDVKM in the germline V gene. The CDR3 is 17 amino acids. The V and J ends lost 3 bases and 0 bases, in that order; junction bases with no gene match: 2.

The chain joins TRBV6-1 to TRBJ1-1, with D perhaps TRBD1 (6 bases). CDR3 length: 14 residues. CDR1 is MNHNS and CDR2 is SASEGT in the germline V gene. V was pared by 1 base and J by 6 bases, with 12 bases between. CDR3 residues: CASSEDPGAPEAFF. The DNA of the CDR3 is TGTGCCAGCAGTGAAGACCCAGGGGCCCCTGAAGCTTTCTTT.

The chain carries TRBV5-1 and TRBJ2-3; TRBD2 matches 8 bases. V dropped 1 base and J dropped 2; count of bases not matched to a gene: 6. This CDR3 region has 16 residues. Germline assignment: CDR1 SGHRS and CDR2 YFSETQ. The CDR3 loop is CASSLYSGASTDTQYF. The CDR3 bases are TGCGCCAGCAGCTTGTATAGCGGGGCCTCCACAGATACGCAGTATTTT.

This chain joins TRBV5-1 and TRBJ2-3; 9 bases are a match to TRBD1. CDR1 SGHRS and CDR2 YFSETQ come from the germline V gene. This CDR3 region has 15 residues. V was pared by 4 bases and J by 5 bases, with 8 bases of the junction left unmatched. The CDR3 spells CASSAQGAGGDTQYF. The CDR3 coding sequence is TGCGCCAGCAGCGCACAGGGGGCCGGGGGAGATACGCAGTATTTT.